This record covers a single T cell receptor beta chain. The antigen remains unidentified. These data come from a study of siplizumab effects on memory and regulatory T cells. Findings and caveats of the study: Neither a naive nor a memory phenotype was assignable to roughly 80-95% of proliferating CD4+ or CD8+ clones.

The V segment lost 2 bases and the J segment 6 bases; nucleotides outside the gene matches: 1. Germline V gives CDR1 SGDLS, CDR2 YYNGEE. The CDR3 has 14 residues. TCRdb's table, derived via immunoSEQ multiplex PCR, lists solely in-frame clones and lacks some. Altogether approximately 75,000 clones are present, 85% to 95% being singletons, with the ten largest covering roughly 5.2%. The sequence came from a human donor in good health. The V call is TRBV9, the J call TRBJ2-2, with 10 nucleotides matching TRBD2. The sequencing sample was made of CD8+ T cells sorted from blood. The CDR3 loop is CASSVSGGAGELFF. CDR3 DNA: TGTGCCAGCAGCGTCAGCGGGGGGGCCGGGGAGCTGTTTTTT. The full variable domain, with the rest looked up from reference TRBV9 and TRBJ2-2, is DSGVTQTPKHLITATGQRVTLRCSPRSGDLSVYWYQQSLDQGLQFLIQYYNGEERAKGNILERFSAQQFPDLHSELNLSSLELGDSALYFCASSVSGGAGELFFGEGSRLTVL.